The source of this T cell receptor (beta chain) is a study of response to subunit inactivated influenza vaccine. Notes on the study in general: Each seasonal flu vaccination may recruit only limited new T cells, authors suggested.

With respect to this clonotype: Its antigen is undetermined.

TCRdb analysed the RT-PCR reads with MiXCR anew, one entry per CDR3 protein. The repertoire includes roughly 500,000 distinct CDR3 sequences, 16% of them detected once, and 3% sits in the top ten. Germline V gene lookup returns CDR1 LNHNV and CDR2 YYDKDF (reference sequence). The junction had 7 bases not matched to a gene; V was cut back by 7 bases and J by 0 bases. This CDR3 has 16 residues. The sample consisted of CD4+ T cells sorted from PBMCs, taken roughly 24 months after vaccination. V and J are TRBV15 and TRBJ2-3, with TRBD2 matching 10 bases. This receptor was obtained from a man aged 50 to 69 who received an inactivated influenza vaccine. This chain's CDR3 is CATTSGSTSSTDTQYF. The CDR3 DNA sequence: TGTGCCACCACTAGCGGGAGCACCAGTAGCACAGATACGCAGTATTTT.